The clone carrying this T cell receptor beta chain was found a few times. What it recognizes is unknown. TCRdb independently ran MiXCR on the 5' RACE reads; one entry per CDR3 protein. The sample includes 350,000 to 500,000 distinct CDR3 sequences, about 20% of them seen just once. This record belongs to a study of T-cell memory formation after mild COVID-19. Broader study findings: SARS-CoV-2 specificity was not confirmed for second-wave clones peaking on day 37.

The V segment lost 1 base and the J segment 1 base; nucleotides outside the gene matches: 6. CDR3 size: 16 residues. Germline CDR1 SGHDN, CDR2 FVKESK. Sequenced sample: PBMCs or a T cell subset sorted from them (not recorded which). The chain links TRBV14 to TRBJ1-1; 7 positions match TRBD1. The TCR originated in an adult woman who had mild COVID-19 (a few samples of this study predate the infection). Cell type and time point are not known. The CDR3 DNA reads TGTGCCAGCAGCCAAGCCCTCGGGACAGCGAACACTGAAGCTTTCTTT. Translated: CASSQALGTANTEAFF. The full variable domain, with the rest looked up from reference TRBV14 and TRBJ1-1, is EAGVTQFPSHSVIEKGQTVTLRCDPISGHDNLYWYRRVMGKEIKFLLHFVKESKQDESGMPNNRFLAERTGGTYSTLKVQPAELEDSGVYFCASSQALGTANTEAFFGQGTRLTVV.